Included here is one T cell receptor beta chain sequence, with context. Its matching antigen is unknown. The authors built TCR beta libraries using iRepertoire HTBI primers and Arm-PCR of CDR3 regions. In TCRdb, the multiplex PCR reads were re-called with MiXCR into one record per CDR3 protein. The repertoire holds roughly 320,000 distinct CDR3 sequences, with 16% as singletons. The sample is drawn from a study of regulatory T cells in long-lasting Graves disease. Study findings and constraints: There was favoring of TRBV28, TRBJ1-2 and TRBJ2-5 in persistent disease. Newly diagnosed Graves' patients exceeded persistent ones in TCR diversity.

CDR3 length equals 15 residues. The germline V gene encodes CDR1 SGHAT and CDR2 FQNNGV. Trimming left V 1 base short and J 2 bases short, with 9 bases between. The sample's time point: newly diagnosed GD, antithyroid drugs for less than 3 months. The TCR library was made from RNA that had been extracted from PBMCs in TRIzol. Under American Thyroid Association guidelines, Graves' disease was diagnosed. The same data also contributed to another study, on T cells in Graves' hyperthyroidism and ophthalmopathy. That work states: The primer set for the first-round RT-PCR of the TCR CDR3 was HTBI.

The chain recombines TRBV11-2 with TRBJ2-1; D ambiguous. The sequences come from peripheral blood mononuclear cells (PBMCs), collected at new diagnosis, from a patient treated with antithyroid drugs. The sequence was obtained from a man aged 35-49 years with Graves disease. The DNA of the CDR3 is TGTGCCAGCAGCTTAGGTATTCAAACCTACAATGAGCAGTTCTTC. Its translation: CASSLGIQTYNEQFF.